Below, 19 T cell receptor beta chains from the same sample are listed, as sequenced in a study of CXCR3-negative and CXCR3-positive naive CD8 T cells (dated by TCRdb to the late 2010s). The sequencer listed for this sample is NextSeq 550. The Human TCR Profiling Kit (MiLaboratory) was used to prepare UMI-labeled 5' RACE TRB cDNA libraries. TCRdb reprocessed the reads and assigns one entry to each CDR3 protein sequence, leaving out DNA. The table held for this sample gives some 130,000 distinct CDR3 sequences. The ten largest clones add up to approximately 0.29% of the sample. The sequenced sample was naive CXCR3- CD8+ T cells from blood. According to the study, the label for this sample's cell subset or site signals: CD45RO-CCR7+CD27+CD95- naive CD8+ T cells lacking CXCR3 (TNR3-). The receptors derive from a human donor in good health. Some clones in this sample may be carry-over from other donors' samples.

This sequence joins TRBV20-1 and TRBJ2-3. The CDR3 extends over 13 amino acids. The germline CDR1 and CDR2 sequences are DFQATT and SNEGSKA (reference sequence). The CDR3 loop reads CSARRRNTDTQYF.

V is TRBV15 and J is TRBJ2-3; the TCRdb D gene call, TRBD1, has no DNA to confirm it. The CDR3 runs to 15 residues. Germline loops: CDR1 LNHNV, CDR2 YYDKDF (reference sequence). The CDR3 here is CATSEQGPSTDTQYF. Full variable domain (missing parts from reference TRBV15 and TRBJ2-3): DAMVIQNPRYQVTQFGKPVTLSCSQTLNHNVMYWYQQKSSQAPKLLFHYYDKDFNNEADTPDNFQSRRPNTSFCFLDIRSPGLGDTAMYLCATSEQGPSTDTQYFGPGTRLTVL.

The rearrangement uses TRBV5-1 and TRBJ1-1. This CDR3 has 14 residues. Germline CDR1 reads SGHRS; CDR2 reads YFSETQ. CDR3 residues: CASSLLSMNTEAFF. Using reference TRBV5-1 and TRBJ1-1 for the parts outside the CDR3, the full variable domain is KAGVTQTPRYLIKTRGQQVTLSCSPISGHRSVSWYQQTPGQGLQFLFEYFSETQRNKGNFPGRFSGRQFSNSRSEMNVSTLELGDSALYLCASSLLSMNTEAFFGQGTRLTVV.

The chain joins TRBV28 to TRBJ2-5; lacking DNA, the TRBD2 call made by TCRdb goes unchecked. This CDR3 has 14 amino acids. Germline V CDR1 and CDR2: MDHEN, SYDVKM. CDR3 region: CASSLQGRGETQYF.

This chain connects TRBV25-1 to TRBJ2-5; with no DNA, the TCRdb D assignment of TRBD1 cannot be verified. This CDR3 is built from 11 residues. CDR1 is MGHDK and CDR2 is SYGVNS in the germline V gene. The CDR3 sequence is CASLEGATQYF.

The chain links TRBV29-1 to TRBJ2-5; TCRdb's assignment of TRBD1 cannot be checked, as there is no DNA. In germline, CDR1 is SQVTM, CDR2 ANQGSEA. CDR3 length: 15 amino acids. The CDR3 region is CSVEDPRDREETQYF.

The rearrangement joins TRBV28 to TRBJ2-7; the TCRdb call, TRBD2, lacks DNA for checking. The germline CDR1 and CDR2 sequences are MDHEN and SYDVKM. The CDR3 length is 15 residues. The CDR3 reads CASRIAGGPRNEQYF.

The genes are TRBV5-6 and TRBJ2-3; TCRdb's D call, TRBD1, is unchecked because there is no DNA. This CDR3 comprises 16 residues. CDR1 and CDR2 (germline): SGHDT, YYEEEE. CDR3 protein: CASSFAVNDRRDTQYF.

The V gene is TRBV28, the J gene TRBJ2-7. The CDR3 sequence is 15 residues long. Germline CDR1 and CDR2: MDHEN and SYDVKM. The CDR3 spells CASSLSSQVSYEQYF.

This chain joins TRBV7-9 and TRBJ1-1; the D gene TCRdb calls, TRBD1, cannot be checked with no DNA. CDR1 and CDR2 (germline): SEHNR, FQNEAQ (reference sequence). The length of the CDR3 is 15 residues. The CDR3 region is CASSYPGGGDTEAFF.

The CDR3 sequence: CSVDWMNTGELFF. The rearrangement uses TRBV29-1 and TRBJ2-2. Germline CDR1 and CDR2: SQVTM and ANQGSEA. The CDR3 is 13 amino acids.

V gene TRBV14 combines with J gene TRBJ2-7. The CDR3 totals 14 residues. In germline, CDR1 is SGHDN, CDR2 FVKESK. CDR3 loop: CASSRFPSSYEQYF.

The chain uses TRBV12-3 or TRBV12-4 and TRBJ2-2; TCRdb picks TRBD2, but there is no DNA to check that call. This CDR3 contains 19 residues. This CDR3 reads CASSPPGLALGANTGELFF.

This chain connects TRBV11-2 to TRBJ2-5; the D gene TCRdb calls, TRBD1, cannot be checked with no DNA. Germline CDR1 reads SGHAT; CDR2 reads FQNNGV. The CDR3 is 16 amino acids. The CDR3 region is CASSLRPGFPQETQYF.

The chain combines TRBV19 with TRBJ2-1; TCRdb's D call of TRBD2 is untestable without DNA. CDR3 length equals 16 residues. Germline V gives CDR1 LNHDA, CDR2 SQIVND (reference sequence). CDR3 sequence: CASSVGLAGGFNEQFF.

The chain employs TRBV28 and TRBJ2-5; lacking DNA, the TRBD2 call made by TCRdb goes unchecked. This CDR3 comprises 13 residues. Germline CDR1 and CDR2: MDHEN and SYDVKM. CDR3 sequence: CATGGPNQETQYF. Complete variable domain (other parts from reference TRBV28 and TRBJ2-5): DVKVTQSSRYLVKRTGEKVFLECVQDMDHENMFWYRQDPGLGLRLIYFSYDVKMKEKGDIPEGYSVSREKKERFSLILESASTNQTSMYLCATGGPNQETQYFGPGTRLLVL.

CDR3 amino acids: CASICPGRDLAVSYEQYF. The chain links TRBV4-1 to TRBJ2-7; as DNA is missing, the TRBD2 call by TCRdb cannot be tested. Germline V gene lookup returns CDR1 MGHRA and CDR2 YSYEKL. This CDR3 is 18 amino acids long.

The V and J genes are TRBV7-3 and TRBJ2-3; TCRdb outputs TRBD1, but without DNA this stays unchecked. The CDR3 extends over 14 amino acids. The germline V gene encodes CDR1 SGHTA and CDR2 FQGTGA. CDR3 sequence reads: CASSFGTAGDTQYF.

The V and J genes are TRBV20-1 and TRBJ2-7; as DNA is missing, the TRBD1 call by TCRdb cannot be tested. CDR3 length: 14 residues. The germline CDR1 and CDR2 sequences are DFQATT and SNEGSKA (reference sequence). CDR3 residues: CSARDGTGSYEQYF.